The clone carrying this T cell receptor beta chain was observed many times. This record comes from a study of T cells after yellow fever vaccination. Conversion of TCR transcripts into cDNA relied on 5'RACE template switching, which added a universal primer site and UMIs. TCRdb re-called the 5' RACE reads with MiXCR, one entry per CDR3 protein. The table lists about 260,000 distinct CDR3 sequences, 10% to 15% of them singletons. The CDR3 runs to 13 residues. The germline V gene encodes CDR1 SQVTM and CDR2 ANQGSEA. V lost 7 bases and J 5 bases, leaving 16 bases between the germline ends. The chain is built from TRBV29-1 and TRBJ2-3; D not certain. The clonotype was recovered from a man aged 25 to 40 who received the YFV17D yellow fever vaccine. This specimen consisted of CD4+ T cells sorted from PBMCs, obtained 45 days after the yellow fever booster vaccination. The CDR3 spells CSAILAGRDTQYF. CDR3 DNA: TGCAGCGCCATCTTAGCCGGGCGAGATACGCAGTATTTT.